The T cell receptor (beta chain) described here comes from a study of Graves' ophthalmopathy and Graves' hyperthyroidism. In its sample, this clonotype was seen many times. The CDR3 contains 15 residues. Germline-derived CDR1 and CDR2 are LGHNT and FRNRAP. Trimming took 7 bases from V and 6 from J; bases not matched to a gene: 10. For repertoire sequencing, the TCR beta CDR3 regions were amplified from RNA transcripts. First-round RT-PCR relied on HTBI primers, and a second-round multiplex PCR came next. TCRdb recomputed calls from the multiplex PCR reads with MiXCR, one row per CDR3 protein. The sample holds 200,000 to 250,000 distinct CDR3 sequences; 20% to 25% are singletons and the top ten take more than 35%.

V usage is TRBV12-5 and J usage is TRBJ1-5; 9 bases are a match to TRBD1. The receptor was derived from a woman between 50 and 59 years old with Graves' ophthalmopathy. Sequencing was done on a sample of peripheral blood. The CDR3 region has the DNA TGTGCTAGTGCCCCCGGACAGGGGTGGGGTCAGCCCCAGCATTTT. Protein product: CASAPGQGWGQPQHF.